One and the same sample provided the 9 T cell receptor beta chains below, sequenced in a study of T cells in pancreatic ductal adenocarcinoma. The selected patients with pancreatic ductal adenocarcinoma had surgery but no neoadjuvant therapy. Profiling relied on immunoSEQ multiplex PCR, and the TCRdb table lists in-frame clones only, not all of them. This sample has 15,000 to 20,000 clones, with roughly 86% found just once. Material: PBMCs. Receptor source: a human donor with pancreatic ductal adenocarcinoma.

The V call is TRBV10-3, the J call TRBJ2-3, with 13 positions matching TRBD2. V trimming: 10 bases; J trimming: 2 bases; junction bases outside the gene matches: 6. CDR1 is ENHRY and CDR2 is SYGVKD in the germline V gene. There are 15 residues in the CDR3. CDR3 sequence (DNA): TGTGCCACGGGCGGGACTAGCGGGGACACAGATACGCAGTATTTT. It encodes CATGGTSGDTDTQYF.

This clone was recorded a few times. This chain links TRBV9 with TRBJ2-5; the D gene is possibly TRBD1 (6 bases). V lost 4 bases and J lost 1, with 17 bases in between. There are 16 residues in the CDR3. Germline CDR1 SGDLS, CDR2 YYNGEE. The CDR3 loop reads CASSRDSGTIQETQYF. The CDR3 bases are TGTGCCAGCAGCAGGGATTCCGGGACAATCCAAGAGACCCAGTACTTC.

The rearrangement uses TRBV5-4 and TRBJ2-3; TRBD2 matches at 13 bases. The V gene's germline CDR1 is SGHNT and CDR2 YYREEE (reference sequence). CDR3 length: 17 residues. The junction had 9 bases not matched to a gene; V was cut back by 6 bases and J by 2 bases. In DNA form, the CDR3 reads TGTGCCAGCACCATGATACTAGCGGGGGGGAACACAGATACGCAGTATTTT. Amino acid sequence: CASTMILAGGNTDTQYF.

The rearrangement uses TRBV6-1 and TRBJ2-7; possible D gene TRBD1, 6 bases. V lost 9 bases to trimming and J lost 7 bases, with 19 bases between them. The length of the CDR3 is 13 residues. Germline-derived CDR1 and CDR2 are MNHNS and SASEGT. CDR3 region: CASNRDGRGEQYF. The DNA of the CDR3 is TGTGCCAGTAACAGGGACGGACGAGGGGAGCAGTACTTC.

The gene calls are TRBV5-1 and TRBJ1-4; 9 bases align to TRBD1. Per germline, CDR1 SGHRS and CDR2 YFSETQ. J was trimmed by 5 bases and V by 0 bases; bases with no gene match: 2. This CDR3 is built from 15 residues. The CDR3 DNA follows: TGCGCCAGCAGCTTGGATGGGACAGGGAATGAAAAACTGTTTTTT. Its protein product is CASSLDGTGNEKLFF.

With respect to this clone: The same CDR3 also results from other DNA sequences found in this sample. The chain is built from TRBV6-5 and TRBJ2-7, with D hard to call. The V and J ends lost 2 bases and 1 base respectively, with 6 bases between them. CDR3 length: 13 residues. The germline CDR1 and CDR2 sequences are MNHEY and SVGAGI. In nucleotides, the CDR3 is TGTGCCAGCAGTTACGACGGGTCCTACGAGCAGTACTTC. Protein sequence: CASSYDGSYEQYF.

This sequence joins TRBV19 and TRBJ1-3; perhaps TRBD1 as D (5 bases). The CDR3 has 14 residues. CDR1 is LNHDA and CDR2 is SQIVND in the germline V gene (reference sequence). V was clipped by 6 bases and J by 4 bases, with 13 bases between them. The CDR3 region has the DNA TGTGCCAGTAGCCTCGACAGAGAAGGAAACACCATATATTTT. As protein: CASSLDREGNTIYF.

The chain carries TRBV18 and TRBJ1-1; D is possibly TRBD1 (6 bases). Germline CDR1 KGHSH, CDR2 LQKENI. This CDR3 spans 13 amino acids. The ends were cut back, 5 bases at V and 6 bases at J, with 13 bases in the middle. For the CDR3, the DNA is TGTGCCAGCTCAGGCCCGGGACAAGCTGAAGCTTTCTTT. Protein: CASSGPGQAEAFF.

The rearrangement joins TRBV18 to TRBJ1-1; D not resolved. Germline values: CDR1 KGHSH, CDR2 LQKENI. Trimming took 2 bases from V and 1 from J, leaving 5 bases between them. The length of the CDR3 is 13 residues. For the CDR3, the DNA is TGTGCCAGCTCACCAAACAGGAACACTGAAGCTTTCTTT. It yields the protein CASSPNRNTEAFF.